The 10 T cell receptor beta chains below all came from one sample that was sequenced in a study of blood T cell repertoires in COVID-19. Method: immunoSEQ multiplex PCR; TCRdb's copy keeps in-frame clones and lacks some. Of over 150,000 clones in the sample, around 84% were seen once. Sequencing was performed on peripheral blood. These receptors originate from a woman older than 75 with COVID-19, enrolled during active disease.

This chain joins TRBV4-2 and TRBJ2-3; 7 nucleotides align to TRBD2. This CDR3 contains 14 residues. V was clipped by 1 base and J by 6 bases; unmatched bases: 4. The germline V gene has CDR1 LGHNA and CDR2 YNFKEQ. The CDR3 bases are TGTGCCAGCAGCCAAGTCGGGGGAGGGGATACGCAGTATTTT. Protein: CASSQVGGGDTQYF.

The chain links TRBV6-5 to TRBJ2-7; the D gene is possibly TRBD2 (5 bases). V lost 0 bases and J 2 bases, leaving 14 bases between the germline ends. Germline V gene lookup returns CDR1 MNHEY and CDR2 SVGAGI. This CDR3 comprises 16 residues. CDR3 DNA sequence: TGTGCCAGCAGTTACTCCCCCCCCGACGGGGCCTACGAGCAGTACTTC. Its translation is CASSYSPPDGAYEQYF.

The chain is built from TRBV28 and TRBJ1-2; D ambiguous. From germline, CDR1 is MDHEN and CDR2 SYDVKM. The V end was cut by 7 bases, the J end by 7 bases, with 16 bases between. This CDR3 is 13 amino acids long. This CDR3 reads CASIESFSTGYTF. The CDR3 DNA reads TGTGCCAGCATTGAAAGCTTCTCTACTGGCTACACCTTC.

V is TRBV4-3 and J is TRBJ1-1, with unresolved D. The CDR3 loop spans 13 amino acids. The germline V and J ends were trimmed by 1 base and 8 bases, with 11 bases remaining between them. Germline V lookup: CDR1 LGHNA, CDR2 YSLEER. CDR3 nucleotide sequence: TGCGCCAGCAGCCAAGGGCACGTGCCAGAAGCTTTCTTT. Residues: CASSQGHVPEAFF.

CDR3 in DNA: TGTGCCACCAGTGAAGCGACAGGGAGGAATCAGCCCCAGCATTTT. Translating it yields CATSEATGRNQPQHF. The chain uses TRBV24-1 and TRBJ1-5, with 7 positions matching TRBD1. V shed 4 bases and J 4 bases; nucleotides not matched to a gene: 6. Germline V gene lookup returns CDR1 KGHDR and CDR2 SFDVKD. CDR3 size: 15 residues.

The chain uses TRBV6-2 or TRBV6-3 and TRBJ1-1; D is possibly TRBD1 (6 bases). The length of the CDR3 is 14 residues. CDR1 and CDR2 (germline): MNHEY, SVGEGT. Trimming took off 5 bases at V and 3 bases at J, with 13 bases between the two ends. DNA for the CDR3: TGTGCCAGCAGTCTCAGGGAGGGGGACACTGAAGCTTTCTTT. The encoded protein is CASSLREGDTEAFF.

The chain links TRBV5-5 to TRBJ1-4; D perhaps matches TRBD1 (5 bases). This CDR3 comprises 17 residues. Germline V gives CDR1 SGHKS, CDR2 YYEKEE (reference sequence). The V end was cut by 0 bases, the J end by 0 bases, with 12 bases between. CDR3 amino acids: CASSLVRQRATNEKLFF. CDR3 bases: TGTGCCAGCAGCTTGGTTCGACAGCGGGCAACTAATGAAAAACTGTTTTTT.

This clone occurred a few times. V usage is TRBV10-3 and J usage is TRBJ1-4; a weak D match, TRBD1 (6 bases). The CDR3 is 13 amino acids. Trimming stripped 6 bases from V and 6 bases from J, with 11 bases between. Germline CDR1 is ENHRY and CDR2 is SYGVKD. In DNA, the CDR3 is TGTGCCATCAGGGGACATATCGATGAAAAACTGTTTTTT. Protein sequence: CAIRGHIDEKLFF.

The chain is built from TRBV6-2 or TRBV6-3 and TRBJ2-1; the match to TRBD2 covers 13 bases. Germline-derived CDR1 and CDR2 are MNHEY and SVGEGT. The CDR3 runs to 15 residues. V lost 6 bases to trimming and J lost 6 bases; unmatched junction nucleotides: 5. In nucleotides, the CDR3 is TGTGCCAGCAGCCCCCGGACTAGCGGGAGCAATGAGCAGTTCTTC. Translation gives CASSPRTSGSNEQFF.

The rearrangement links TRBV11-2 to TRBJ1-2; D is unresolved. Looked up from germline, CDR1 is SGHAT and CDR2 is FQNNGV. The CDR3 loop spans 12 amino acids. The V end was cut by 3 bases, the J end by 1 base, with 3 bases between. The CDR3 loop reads CASSFNNYGYTF. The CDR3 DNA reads TGTGCCAGCAGCTTCAATAACTATGGCTACACCTTC.